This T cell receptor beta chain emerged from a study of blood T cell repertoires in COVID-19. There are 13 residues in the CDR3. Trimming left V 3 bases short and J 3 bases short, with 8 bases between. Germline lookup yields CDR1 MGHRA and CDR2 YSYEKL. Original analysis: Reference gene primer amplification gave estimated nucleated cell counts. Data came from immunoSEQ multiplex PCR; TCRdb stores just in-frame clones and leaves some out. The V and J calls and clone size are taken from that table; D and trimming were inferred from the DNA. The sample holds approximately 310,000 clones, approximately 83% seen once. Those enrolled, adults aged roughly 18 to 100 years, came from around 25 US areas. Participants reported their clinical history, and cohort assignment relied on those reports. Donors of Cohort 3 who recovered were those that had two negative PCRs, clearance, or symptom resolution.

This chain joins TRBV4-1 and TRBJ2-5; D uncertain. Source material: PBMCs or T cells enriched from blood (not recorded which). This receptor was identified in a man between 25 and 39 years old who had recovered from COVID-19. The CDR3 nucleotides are TGCGCCAGCAGCCACTCATTAGAAGAGACCCAGTACTTC. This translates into CASSHSLEETQYF.